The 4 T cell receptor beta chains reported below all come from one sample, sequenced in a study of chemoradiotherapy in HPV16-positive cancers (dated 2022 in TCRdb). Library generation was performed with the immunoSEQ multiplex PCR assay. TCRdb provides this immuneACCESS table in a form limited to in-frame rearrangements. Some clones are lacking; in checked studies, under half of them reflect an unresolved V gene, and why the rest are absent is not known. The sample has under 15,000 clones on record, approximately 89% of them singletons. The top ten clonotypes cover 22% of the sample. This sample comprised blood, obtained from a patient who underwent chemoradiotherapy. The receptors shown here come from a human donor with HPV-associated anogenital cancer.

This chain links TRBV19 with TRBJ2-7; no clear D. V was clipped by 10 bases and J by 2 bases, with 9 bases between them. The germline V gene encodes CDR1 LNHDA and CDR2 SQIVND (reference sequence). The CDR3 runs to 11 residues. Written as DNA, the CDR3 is TGTGCCACCAGGTGGGCCTACGAGCAGTACTTC. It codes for CATRWAYEQYF.

Here the CDR3 reads CASSIGLAGVVSEQFF. The CDR3 region has the DNA TGTGCCAGTAGTATCGGACTAGCGGGAGTAGTCAGCGAGCAGTTCTTC. The chain combines TRBV19 with TRBJ2-1; 13 bases align to TRBD2. Germline lookup yields CDR1 LNHDA and CDR2 SQIVND (reference sequence). The CDR3 is 16 amino acids. The junction had 9 bases not matched to a gene; V was cut back by 3 bases and J by 10 bases.

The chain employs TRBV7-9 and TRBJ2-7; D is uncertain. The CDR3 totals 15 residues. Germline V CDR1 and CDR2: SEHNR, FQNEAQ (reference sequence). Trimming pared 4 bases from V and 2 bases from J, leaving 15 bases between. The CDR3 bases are TGTGCCAGCAGCTCCCCAGGCCAGGATCCCTACGAGCAGTACTTC. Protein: CASSSPGQDPYEQYF. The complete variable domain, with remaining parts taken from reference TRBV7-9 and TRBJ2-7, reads DTGVSQNPRHKITKRGQNVTFRCDPISEHNRLYWYRQTLGQGPEFLTYFQNEAQLEKSRLLSDRFSAERPKGSFSTLEIQRTEQGDSAMYLCASSSPGQDPYEQYFGPGTRLTVT.

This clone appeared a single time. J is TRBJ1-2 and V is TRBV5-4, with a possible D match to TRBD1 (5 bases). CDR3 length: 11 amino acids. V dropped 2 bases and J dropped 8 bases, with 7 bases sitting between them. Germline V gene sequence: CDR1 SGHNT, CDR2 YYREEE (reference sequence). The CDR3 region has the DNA TGTGCCAGCAGCTTCGGGGGAGGCTACACCTTC. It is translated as CASSFGGGYTF.